This TCR beta chain was observed in a study of blood T cell repertoires in COVID-19. Study in general: The study drew acute and convalescent COVID-19 samples from the United States, Italy and Spain. Sources were T cells, B-cell-depleted T cells, or PBMCs; the material itself was cDNA or gDNA.

Per the original data handling: Amplified reference gene primers provided the basis for estimating nucleated cell counts. TCRdb keeps only in-frame clones here, not all; method: immunoSEQ multiplex PCR. The DNA was the basis for D and trimming; V, J and clone size are from that table. This table has 200,000 to 250,000 clones, approximately 82% appearing once. Unmatched junction bases numbered 10, after V lost 8 bases and J lost 3 bases. The germline V gene has CDR1 ENHRY and CDR2 SYGVKD. The CDR3 contains 15 residues. The sample was peripheral blood. The receptor's source is a man younger than 40 who had recovered from COVID-19. V gene TRBV10-3 combines with J gene TRBJ2-7; 10 bases match TRBD1. CDR3 sequence reads: CAISRGGDRGYEQYF. CDR3 nucleotide sequence: TGTGCCATCTCCAGAGGGGGGGACAGGGGCTACGAGCAGTACTTC.